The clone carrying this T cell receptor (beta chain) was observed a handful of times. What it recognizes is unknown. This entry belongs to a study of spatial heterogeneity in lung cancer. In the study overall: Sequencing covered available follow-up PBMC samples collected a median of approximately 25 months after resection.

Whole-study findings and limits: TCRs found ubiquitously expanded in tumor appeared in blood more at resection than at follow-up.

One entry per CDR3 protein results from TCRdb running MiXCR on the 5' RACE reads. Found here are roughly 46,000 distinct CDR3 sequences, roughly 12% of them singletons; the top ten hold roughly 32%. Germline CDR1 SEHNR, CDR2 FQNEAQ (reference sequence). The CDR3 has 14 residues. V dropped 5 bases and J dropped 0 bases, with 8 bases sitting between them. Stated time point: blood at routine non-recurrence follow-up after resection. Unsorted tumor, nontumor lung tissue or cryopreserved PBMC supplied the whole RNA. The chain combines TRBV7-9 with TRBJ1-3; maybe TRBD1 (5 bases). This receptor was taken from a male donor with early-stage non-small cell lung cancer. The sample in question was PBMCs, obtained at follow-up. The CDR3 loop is CASSRDFSGNTIYF. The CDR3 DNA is TGTGCCAGCAGCAGGGACTTCTCTGGAAACACCATATATTTT.